These 20 T cell receptor beta chains originate from one sample sequenced in a study of blood T cell repertoires in COVID-19. Clones were read by immunoSEQ multiplex PCR, and TCRdb kept only the in-frame ones, dropping some. The data contain some 250,000 clones, 88% of them singletons. Sequenced material: peripheral blood. These receptors all stem from a woman aged 30 to 39 with acute or convalescent COVID-19.

The rearrangement uses TRBV12-3 or TRBV12-4 and TRBJ1-2; D is ambiguous. The V gene lost 6 bases and the J gene lost 4 bases, with 12 bases spanning the gap. This CDR3 has 13 amino acids. The CDR3 loop reads CASSRTVVYGYTF. Written as DNA, the CDR3 is TGTGCCAGCAGCCGAACAGTGGTCTATGGCTACACCTTC.

The V gene is TRBV19, the J gene TRBJ2-1; 10 nucleotides align to TRBD2. Germline values: CDR1 LNHDA, CDR2 SQIVND (reference sequence). The length of the CDR3 is 15 residues. V lost 7 bases to trimming and J lost 4 bases; unmatched junction nucleotides: 7. CDR3 bases: TGTGCCAGTACTCAAGCGGGAGGGAATTACAATGAGCAGTTCTTC. Protein sequence: CASTQAGGNYNEQFF.

The V gene is TRBV6-2 or TRBV6-3, the J gene TRBJ2-4; 9 bases are a match to TRBD2. Germline values: CDR1 MNHEY, CDR2 SVGEGT. The CDR3 length is 17 residues. Trimming cost V 4 bases and J 8 bases; bases outside gene matches: 15. The DNA of the CDR3 is TGTGCCAGCAGTTGGTCCGGGACTAGCAAAAGCGGATACATTCAGTACTTC. It encodes CASSWSGTSKSGYIQYF.

The CDR3 region is CASSRTSGSTDTQYF. The CDR3 DNA sequence: TGTGCCAGCAGCCGGACTAGCGGAAGCACAGATACGCAGTATTTT. The chain carries TRBV7-2 and TRBJ2-3, with 10 bases identical to TRBD2. The germline gives CDR1 SGHTA, CDR2 FQGNSA. The CDR3 consists of 15 residues. V was clipped by 5 bases and J by 0 bases; unmatched bases: 2. Variable domain in full (rest from reference TRBV7-2 and TRBJ2-3): GAGVSQSPSNKVTEKGKDVELRCDPISGHTALYWYRQSLGQGLEFLIYFQGNSAPDKSGLPSDRFSAERTGGSVSTLTIQRTQQEDSAVYLCASSRTSGSTDTQYFGPGTRLTVL.

The chain has TRBV20-1 and TRBJ2-7; 12 positions match TRBD2. Germline CDR1 DFQATT, CDR2 SNEGSKA (reference sequence). The ends lost 3 bases at V and 2 bases at J; junction bases unmatched: 8. The CDR3 spans 16 residues. The CDR3 DNA reads TGCAGTGCTAGTGAAACTAGCGGGAGGCCCCCCTACGAGCAGTACTTC. Its protein is CSASETSGRPPYEQYF.

The V gene is TRBV6-5, the J gene TRBJ2-5; 9 bases fit TRBD1. There are 13 residues in the CDR3. After removal of 2 bases from V and 9 bases from J, the junction contained 4 bases not matched to a gene. The germline V gene encodes CDR1 MNHEY and CDR2 SVGAGI. The CDR3 DNA reads as TGTGCCAGCAGTTACGGGGGACAGGGCGCCCAGTACTTC. Translating it yields CASSYGGQGAQYF.

This clone was detected a few times. The chain couples TRBV4-1 to TRBJ2-1, with 7 bases aligning to TRBD2. Germline values: CDR1 MGHRA, CDR2 YSYEKL. The CDR3 contains 14 residues. The J segment lost 8 bases and the V segment lost 1 base, leaving 5 bases of the junction unmatched. CDR3 bases: TGCGCCAGCAGCCAAGTGCGGGGAGGGCATGAGCAGTTCTTC. Encoded protein: CASSQVRGGHEQFF.

J is TRBJ2-1 and V is TRBV6-4; 9 bases align to TRBD1. This CDR3 contains 16 residues. Germline V gene lookup returns CDR1 MRHNA and CDR2 SNTAGT. V lost 3 bases and J lost 7; bases outside the gene matches: 10. The CDR3 DNA is TGTGCCAGCAGTGATTCGAGGGACAGGGTGTGGAATGAGCAGTTCTTC. Its translation: CASSDSRDRVWNEQFF.

The V and J genes are TRBV11-2 and TRBJ2-1, with 12 bases matching TRBD2. This CDR3 comprises 15 residues. The germline V gene has CDR1 SGHAT and CDR2 FQNNGV. V lost 1 base and J lost 11; bases outside the gene matches: 6. The DNA of the CDR3 is TGTGCCAGCAGCTTAGCTCTAGCGGGAGGGCCGAAGCAGTTCTTC. This sequence encodes CASSLALAGGPKQFF.

This clone was seen only once. The V and J genes are TRBV11-3 and TRBJ2-7; D remains ambiguous. V was pared by 5 bases and J by 3 bases, with 11 bases between. CDR3 length equals 13 residues. Germline assignment: CDR1 SGHNT and CDR2 YENEEA. As DNA, the CDR3 is TGTGCCAGCAGCCCAAGCCCCTACTACGAGCAGTACTTC. This translates into CASSPSPYYEQYF.

This rearrangement joins TRBV10-1 to TRBJ1-5, with TRBD1 identical over 7 bases. The CDR3 is 14 residues long. Germline loops: CDR1 WNHNN, CDR2 SYGVQD (reference sequence). J lost 3 bases, V lost 7 bases, and 6 bases had no gene match. The CDR3 reads CASNSGQNNQPQHF. In DNA form, the CDR3 reads TGCGCCAGCAATTCGGGACAGAACAATCAGCCCCAGCATTTT.

The chain combines TRBV7-9 with TRBJ2-7, with D unresolved. Germline CDR1 is SEHNR and CDR2 is FQNEAQ (reference sequence). V was shortened by 7 bases and J by 7 bases, with 14 bases between the two germline ends. The CDR3 contains 12 residues. CDR3 sequence (DNA): TGTGCCAGCACCATGGTACAAAGAGAGCAGTACTTC. Translation: CASTMVQREQYF.

V gene TRBV4-1 combines with J gene TRBJ2-1; D remains ambiguous. The CDR3 runs to 12 residues. The germline V gene has CDR1 MGHRA and CDR2 YSYEKL. The ends were cut back, 4 bases at V and 5 bases at J, with 6 bases in the middle. CDR3 loop: CASSPMDNEQFF. DNA for the CDR3: TGCGCCAGCAGCCCTATGGACAATGAGCAGTTCTTC.

This clone was counted between two and nine times. This chain connects TRBV24-1 to TRBJ2-1, with 12 bases fitting TRBD2. Germline V gene data show CDR1 as KGHDR and CDR2 as SFDVKD. The CDR3 has 16 residues. After removal of 2 bases from V and 6 bases from J, the junction contained 4 bases not matched to a gene. Here the CDR3 reads CATSDSSGRASNEQFF. The CDR3, as DNA: TGTGCCACCAGTGATTCTAGCGGGAGGGCCAGCAATGAGCAGTTCTTC.

CDR3 amino acids: CASSFSSGDQYF. CDR3 coding DNA: TGTGCCAGCAGTTTTTCTTCCGGGGACCAGTACTTC. The chain has TRBV27 and TRBJ2-5, with D perhaps TRBD2 (5 bases). Germline CDR1 reads MNHEY; CDR2 reads SMNVEV (reference sequence). The germline V and J ends were trimmed by 3 bases and 10 bases, with 12 bases remaining between them. The CDR3 contains 12 residues.

This clone was found once. The chain carries TRBV7-2 and TRBJ2-1; 10 nucleotides agree with TRBD2. Looked up from germline, CDR1 is SGHTA and CDR2 is FQGNSA. The CDR3 covers 16 residues. After removal of 2 bases from V and 8 bases from J, the junction contained 9 bases not matched to a gene. The CDR3 reads CASSLPQLAGVDEQFF. The CDR3 nucleotides are TGTGCCAGCAGCTTACCCCAGCTAGCGGGAGTGGATGAGCAGTTCTTC.

The chain is built from TRBV27 and TRBJ1-5; 8 positions agree with TRBD1. CDR1 is MNHEY and CDR2 is SMNVEV in the germline V gene (reference sequence). The CDR3 is 14 amino acids. J was trimmed by 7 bases and V by 5 bases; bases with no gene match: 7. The CDR3: CASSQRQGRQPQHF. The CDR3 DNA reads as TGTGCCAGCAGTCAACGACAGGGGCGCCAGCCCCAGCATTTT.

This clone has just a few counts. This chain joins TRBV25-1 and TRBJ2-2; 11 bases are shared with TRBD1. The CDR3 covers 16 residues. After removal of 2 bases from V and 6 bases from J, the junction contained 5 bases not matched to a gene. Germline V gene data show CDR1 as MGHDK and CDR2 as SYGVNS. CDR3 in DNA: TGTGCCAGCAGTGAAGGGACAGGGGGATCGGCCGGGGAGCTGTTTTTT. Translation gives CASSEGTGGSAGELFF.

V usage is TRBV7-3 and J usage is TRBJ2-2; 8 positions match TRBD2. There are 17 residues in the CDR3. With V trimmed by 2 bases and J by 4 bases, 9 bases remained unmatched. The V gene's germline CDR1 is SGHTA and CDR2 FQGTGA. The CDR3 coding sequence is TGTGCCAGCAGCTTACGAAGGACTAGCTGGGGCACCGGGGAGCTGTTTTTT. Translation gives CASSLRRTSWGTGELFF.

V gene TRBV30 combines with J gene TRBJ1-1; 7 nucleotides align to TRBD1. Germline values: CDR1 GTSNPN, CDR2 SVGIG (reference sequence). The CDR3 spans 12 residues. With 5 bases clipped from V and 11 bases from J, the junction kept 11 bases outside the gene matches. The CDR3, as DNA: TGTGCCTGGGCGGAGGGGGCGACGAGGGCTTTCTTT. This gives the protein CAWAEGATRAFF.